This T cell receptor (beta chain) was retrieved from a study of blood T cell repertoires in COVID-19 (dated by TCRdb to 2020 to 2022). The study in broad terms: The collaborator samples originated in the United States, Italy and Spain and spanned the acute and convalescent phases of COVID-19. The repertoires were released in a freely available public database meant as a resource for research on the immune response to SARS-CoV-2. Where available, HLA class I and class II types were taken from metadata supplied by the sample provider and were not determined by assay-based typing. Samples were obtained from the ongoing ImmuneRACE study (first 160 participants) and from 1,254 subjects provided by 6 global collaborators. Nearly every sample came with metadata listing a de-identified subject ID, COVID-19 status, age in years and sex. The material from the prospective study consisted of cDNA or gDNA derived from T cells, B-cell-depleted T cells, or PBMCs. The dataset comprised deeply sampled blood TCRbeta repertoires from subjects exposed to, actively infected with, or recovered from COVID-19. Overall results and qualifications from the work: The amount of clinical and demographic metadata varied by source and participant and was provided uncurated.

As regards this clone: Its antigen target is currently unknown. No much larger clone exists at a distance of one base, and base qualities are not known.

CDR1 and CDR2 were assigned from the germline V gene as SGHRS and YFSETQ. From the cysteine through the phenylalanine, the CDR3 covers 15 amino acids. Only the CDR3 region is kept as DNA, spanning 45 bases read in frame from base 1. At the junction V is shortened by 4 bases and J by 4 bases, with 17 bases in between. The immunoSEQ Assay, a bias-controlled multiplex PCR, was used to amplify TCRbeta CDR3 regions from genomic DNA. As for the authors' bioinformatics: Within the assay, amplification of reference gene primers was used to estimate how many nucleated cells each sample contained. To quantify the absolute abundance of each unique TCRbeta CDR3 rearrangement, sequence reads were collapsed and filtered. Productive Simpson clonality was computed per sample as the square root of Simpson's diversity index over productive rearrangements. TCRdb limited this immuneACCESS table to in-frame rearrangements with V and J called. A share of clones is missing; checked studies link under half to unresolved V genes, and the rest is unexplained. V and J calls plus clone size are reproduced from that table; the DNA served to infer D and trimming. The sample table shows hundreds of thousands of clones, and more than 75% are seen once. More than 1.5% of the sample is in the top ten clones.

Participants in the prospective study were enrolled through a virtual design, were aged roughly 18 to 100 years, and lived in 24 United States geographic areas. In the prospective study, participants were assigned to cohorts based on the clinical history participants reported in a screening survey and a study questionnaire. For ImmuneRACE Cohort 3, a participant was defined as recovered based on two consecutive negative NP/OP PCR tests, clearance by a healthcare professional, or resolution of symptoms. Each participant in the prospective study had whole blood, serum and a nasopharyngeal or oropharyngeal swab collected by mobile phlebotomists. Prospective study participants could optionally give additional blood draws and questionnaires over a roughly two-month period. Before DNA extraction, prospective study blood samples were shipped either frozen or at room temperature.

Material for sequencing was PBMCs or T cells enriched from blood (not recorded which). Recombination connected TRBV5-1 to TRBJ2-5; TRBD2 might be the D gene, on 7 matching bases. The TCR originated in a man aged 40-55 years who had recovered from COVID-19. Here is the DNA: TGCGCCAGCAGCGTGGGGGCAGGGGAGGGAGAGACCCAGTACTTC. Its translation reads: CASSVGAGEGETQYF.